Below are 21 T cell receptor beta chains sequenced from a single sample in a study of T cell repertoires in cytomegalovirus infection. These receptors are not linked to any known antigen. TCRdb itself ran the reads through MiXCR, one entry per CDR3 protein. This table has about 900,000 distinct CDR3 sequences, less than 35% appearing once. This sample comprised cultured CD8+ T cells from PBMCs, obtained from culture after CMV antigen stimulation. Receptors originate from a human donor in good health (CMV status not recorded). Some clones in this sample may be carry-over from other donors' samples.

This clonotype was counted a few times. The rearrangement joins TRBV18 to TRBJ2-3; TRBD1 might be the D (5 bases). Trimming took 6 bases from V and 2 from J, leaving 24 bases between them. There are 18 residues in the CDR3. Germline V CDR1 and CDR2: KGHSH, LQKENI. This CDR3 is CASSQYPLTEAFTDTQYF. CDR3 in DNA: TGTGCCAGCTCCCAGTATCCCCTGACAGAGGCGTTCACAGATACGCAGTATTTT.

The chain links TRBV27 to TRBJ1-1, with D possibly being TRBD1 (5 bases). The V gene lost 4 bases and the J gene lost 8 bases, with 11 bases spanning the gap. Per germline, CDR1 MNHEY and CDR2 SMNVEV (reference sequence). This CDR3 region has 12 residues. CDR3 sequence reads: CASSSGGIEAFF. The CDR3 DNA reads as TGTGCCAGCAGTTCCGGGGGTATAGAAGCTTTCTTT.

This chain connects TRBV6-5 to TRBJ2-7; no clear D gene. Germline-derived CDR1 and CDR2 are MNHEY and SVGAGI. The CDR3 loop spans 12 amino acids. Trimming took off 5 bases at V and 2 bases at J, with 7 bases between the two ends. CDR3 bases: TGTGCCAGCAGTACCCGGGCCTACGAGCAGTACTTC. Translated, it gives CASSTRAYEQYF.

To note about this clonotype: A read error is likely, as this CDR3 ends without the conserved phenylalanine or tryptophan. The limits of the CDR3 on the DNA are not certain, so only TCRdb's listed CDR3 is given. The V and J genes are TRBV2 and TRBJ1-3. Looked up from germline, CDR1 is SNHLY and CDR2 is FYNNEI. Termini included, the CDR3 measures 10 amino acids. The CDR3 protein is CASSETALTP.

The chain links TRBV5-1 to TRBJ2-1; D call uncertain. Trimming left V 6 bases short and J 2 bases short, with 6 bases between. The CDR3 covers 12 residues. Germline CDR1 is SGHRS and CDR2 is YFSETQ. This chain's CDR3 is CASTLTYNEQFF. CDR3 DNA sequence: TGCGCCAGCACATTGACCTACAATGAGCAGTTCTTC.

This clonotype was seen a handful of times. The rearrangement uses TRBV27 and TRBJ1-5; D gene uncertain. CDR3 length equals 15 residues. In germline, CDR1 is MNHEY, CDR2 SMNVEV (reference sequence). Trimming pared 8 bases from V and 0 bases from J, leaving 14 bases between. CDR3: CASGPQTYSNQPQHF. The DNA of the CDR3 is TGTGCCAGCGGACCGCAGACATATAGCAATCAGCCCCAGCATTTT.

The V call is TRBV6-1, the J call TRBJ2-3, with D possibly being TRBD2 (5 bases). Germline-derived CDR1 and CDR2 are MNHNS and SASEGT. Trimming left V 6 bases short and J 6 bases short, with 13 bases between. The CDR3 has 13 amino acids. CDR3 sequence: CASSEGSSDTQYF. The CDR3 bases are TGTGCCAGCAGCGAGGGTTCCTCGGATACGCAGTATTTT.

This clonotype was seen a handful of times. V is TRBV12-3 or TRBV12-4 and J is TRBJ1-1; the match to TRBD1 covers 7 bases. The J segment lost 1 base and the V segment lost 1 base, leaving 3 bases of the junction unmatched. The CDR3 length is 15 residues. This CDR3 reads CASSLGPGGNTEAFF. CDR3 nucleotides: TGTGCCAGCAGTTTAGGTCCAGGGGGGAACACTGAAGCTTTCTTT.

This clonotype has more than one count but fewer than ten. The chain employs TRBV6-5 and TRBJ1-1; D is unresolved. Looked up from germline, CDR1 is MNHEY and CDR2 is SVGAGI. The length of the CDR3 is 14 residues. The ends were cut back, 1 base at V and 5 bases at J, with 11 bases in the middle. The CDR3 spells CASSYYGDPTEAFF. In DNA, the CDR3 is TGTGCCAGCAGTTACTATGGGGATCCAACTGAAGCTTTCTTT.

The table lists this clonotype with a few counts. This sequence joins TRBV27 and TRBJ1-2, with D unresolved. Per the germline V gene, CDR1 is MNHEY and CDR2 is SMNVEV (reference sequence). Between the trimmed V and J ends, which lost 2 bases and 5 bases, there was a span of 9 bases. The CDR3 covers 13 residues. The CDR3 bases are TGTGCCAGCAGTTTAGGAGACCAATATGGCTACACCTTC. As protein: CASSLGDQYGYTF.

The V call is TRBV6-5, the J call TRBJ2-6; the D gene is possibly TRBD1 (6 bases). CDR1 is MNHEY, CDR2 SVGAGI, per germline. V was clipped by 10 bases and J by 0 bases, with 16 bases between them. The CDR3 sequence is 16 residues long. In DNA form, the CDR3 reads TGTGCCATTTGCCGACAGGTCGACTCTGGGGCCAACGTCCTGACTTTC. It yields the protein CAICRQVDSGANVLTF.

This clonotype has more than one count but fewer than ten. The CDR3 loop is CASSSDLWGENTEAFF. The CDR3 DNA reads as TGTGCCAGCAGCTCAGACTTATGGGGGGAGAACACTGAAGCTTTCTTT. The chain uses TRBV7-2 and TRBJ1-1; D possibly corresponds to TRBD1 (5 bases). The germline V gene encodes CDR1 SGHTA and CDR2 FQGNSA. CDR3 length: 16 amino acids. V lost 4 bases and J lost 1, with 16 bases in between.

This clonotype was observed a handful of times. The rearrangement joins TRBV15 to TRBJ2-3; no firm D call. Germline lookup yields CDR1 LNHNV and CDR2 YYDKDF (reference sequence). Trimming removed 0 bases at V and 0 bases at J, with 1 base between. The CDR3 is made up of 13 amino acids. In nucleotides, the CDR3 is TGTGCCACCAGCAGAGAGAGCACAGATACGCAGTATTTT. It is translated as CATSRESTDTQYF.

J is TRBJ2-7 and V is TRBV5-6, with D hard to call. Trimming removed 0 bases from V and 1 base from J, with 14 bases in between. The length of the CDR3 is 16 residues. Per germline, CDR1 SGHDT and CDR2 YYEEEE. CDR3 loop: CASSLAGAARSYEQYF. The CDR3 coding sequence is TGTGCCAGCAGCTTGGCCGGCGCAGCTAGATCCTACGAGCAGTACTTC.

The chain is built from TRBV9 and TRBJ2-1; 11 bases agree with TRBD2. Losses at the gene ends were 4 bases for V and 0 bases for J; bases not matched to a gene: 12. Germline V CDR1 and CDR2: SGDLS, YYNGEE. This CDR3 has 19 residues. CDR3 protein: CASSPQGTSGGSSYNEQFF. In DNA form, the CDR3 reads TGTGCCAGCAGCCCCCAGGGGACTAGCGGAGGGAGCTCCTACAATGAGCAGTTCTTC.

The chain carries TRBV6-6 and TRBJ2-7, with D tentatively TRBD2 (7 bases). This CDR3 has 14 residues. CDR1 and CDR2 (germline): MNHNY, SVGAGI (reference sequence). CDR3 protein: CVSSYSVGGPEQYV. The CDR3 DNA follows: TGTGTCAGCAGTTACAGTGTGGGGGGGCCCGAGCAGTACGTC.

The chain employs TRBV5-1 and TRBJ2-7; 7 bases line up with TRBD2. Trimming at V came to 0 bases and at J to 7 bases, leaving 4 bases not matched to a gene. CDR3 length: 13 amino acids. Germline loops: CDR1 SGHRS, CDR2 YFSETQ. The CDR3 spells CASSLGGGMEQYV. CDR3 bases: TGCGCCAGCAGCTTGGGGGGGGGGATGGAGCAGTACGTC.

V gene TRBV28 combines with J gene TRBJ1-1; TRBD1 matches 9 bases. Germline assignment: CDR1 MDHEN and CDR2 SYDVKM. V was pared by 6 bases and J by 7 bases, with 15 bases of the junction left unmatched. CDR3 length: 16 amino acids. The CDR3 loop is CASSPRQGGEQGEAFF. In DNA form, the CDR3 reads TGTGCCAGCAGCCCCAGACAGGGGGGGGAACAGGGTGAAGCTTTCTTT.

Turning to this clonotype: A much larger clone lies one base from this, so it may be a read error. The chain combines TRBV7-2 with TRBJ1-5; 7 bases line up with TRBD1. Germline V gene sequence: CDR1 SGHTA, CDR2 FQGNSA. This CDR3 has 15 amino acids. Trimming took 5 bases from V and 8 from J; bases not matched to a gene: 12. The CDR3 sequence: CASSLPGGWDKPQHF. The CDR3 DNA reads TGTGCCAGCAGCCTACCAGGGGGGTGGGATAAGCCCCAGCATTTT.

The genes are TRBV2 and TRBJ2-4; TRBD1 matches 7 bases. Germline CDR1 SNHLY, CDR2 FYNNEI. The CDR3 is made up of 16 amino acids. The trim removed 6 bases at V and 3 bases at J, leaving 11 bases unmatched. Here the CDR3 DNA reads TGTGCCAGCAGGGGATTCCGGGACAGTGACAAAAACATTCAGTACTTC. Protein: CASRGFRDSDKNIQYF. The full variable domain, with the rest looked up from reference TRBV2 and TRBJ2-4, is EPEVTQTPSHQVTQMGQEVILRCVPISNHLYFYWYRQILGQKVEFLVSFYNNEISEKSEIFDDQFSVERPDGSNFTLKIRSTKLEDSAMYFCASRGFRDSDKNIQYFGAGTRLSVL.

Turning to this clonotype: A much bigger clone sits one base away, suggesting this may be a read error. The CDR3 loop reads CASSLVGSYYEQYF. DNA for the CDR3: TGTGCCAGCAGCTTAGTAGGCAGCTACTACGAGCAGTACTTC. This sequence joins TRBV7-4 and TRBJ2-7, with D unclear. V lost 1 base and J 3 bases, leaving 10 bases between the germline ends. This CDR3 is 14 amino acids long. Germline V gene data show CDR1 as SGHVT and CDR2 as SQSDAQ.